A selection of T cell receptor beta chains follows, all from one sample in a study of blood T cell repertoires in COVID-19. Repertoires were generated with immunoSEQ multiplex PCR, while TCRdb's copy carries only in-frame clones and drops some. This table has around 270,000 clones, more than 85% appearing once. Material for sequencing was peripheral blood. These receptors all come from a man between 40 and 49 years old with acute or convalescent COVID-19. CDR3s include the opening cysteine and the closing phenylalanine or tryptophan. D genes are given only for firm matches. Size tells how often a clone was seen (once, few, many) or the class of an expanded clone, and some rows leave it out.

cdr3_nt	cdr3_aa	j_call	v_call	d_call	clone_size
TGTGCCAGCAGCCAAGATAGTGGAAACACCATATATTTT	CASSQDSGNTIYF	TRBJ1-3	TRBV11-3	-	-
TGTGCCACCCCCCACTCTGGAAACACCATATATTTT	CATPHSGNTIYF	TRBJ1-3	TRBV24-1	-	-
TGTGCCAGCAGGGACAGGGGGCTTTTGAATGGCTACACCTTC	CASRDRGLLNGYTF	TRBJ1-2	TRBV2	TRBD1	-
TGTGCCAGCAGCTTAGTTGGGCCAGGTGGGGAGCAGTACTTC	CASSLVGPGGEQYF	TRBJ2-7	TRBV7-2	-	few
TGTGCCAGCAGCGGAGGACAGGGAAACTCCTACGAGCAGTACTTC	CASSGGQGNSYEQYF	TRBJ2-7	TRBV6-5	TRBD1	-
TGTGCCAGCAGTTCCGGACAGGGCTCTTATGAAAAACTGTTTTTT	CASSSGQGSYEKLFF	TRBJ1-4	TRBV27	TRBD1	-
TGTGCCAGCAGCTCCCTGACTAGCGGGAATGAGCAGTTCTTC	CASSSLTSGNEQFF	TRBJ2-1	TRBV7-3	TRBD2	-
TGTGCCACCAGCAGAGGGCAGGAAAACTATGGCTACACCTTC	CATSRGQENYGYTF	TRBJ1-2	TRBV15	-	-
TGTGCCAGCAGCCCGGATAAAGTTATTGCGGGATCTGGGGCCAACGTCCTGACTTTC	CASSPDKVIAGSGANVLTF	TRBJ2-6	TRBV5-6	-	-
TGTGCCAGCAGCTTATCCCGGACAGGGGGCGACTATGGCTACACCTTC	CASSLSRTGGDYGYTF	TRBJ1-2	TRBV7-2	TRBD1	-